The 32 T cell receptor beta chains listed next were all sequenced from one sample in a study of blood T cells in healthy people across ages. Using a J-beta primer mix together with a sample-barcoded 5' primer, a second PCR was run for roughly 7 to 12 cycles. TCRdb re-derived calls from the 5' RACE reads in MiXCR, one entry per CDR3 protein. The table lists some 690,000 distinct CDR3 sequences, 20% to 25% of them singletons. Source material: blood. These receptors were collected from a man in his 70s in good health.

The genes are TRBV4-3 and TRBJ2-1; D uncertain. This CDR3 has 14 residues. The ends were cut back, 1 base at V and 7 bases at J, with 11 bases in the middle. The germline gives CDR1 LGHNA, CDR2 YSLEER. CDR3 protein: CASSQGITLNEQFF. In DNA form, the CDR3 reads TGCGCCAGCAGCCAAGGGATAACTCTGAATGAGCAGTTCTTC.

This clonotype was counted many times. The CDR3 sequence: CASSRSNEQFF. CDR3 bases: TGTGCCAGCAGCCGCTCTAATGAGCAGTTCTTC. The genes are TRBV3-1 and TRBJ2-1, with D unclear. Trimming stripped 4 bases from V and 7 bases from J, with 5 bases between. This CDR3 contains 11 residues. The germline CDR1 and CDR2 sequences are LGHDT and YNNKEL (reference sequence).

This chain uses TRBV14 with TRBJ2-3; D is possibly TRBD2 (6 bases). The germline V gene encodes CDR1 SGHDN and CDR2 FVKESK. CDR3 length: 17 amino acids. The V and J ends lost 1 base and 0 bases respectively, with 14 bases between them. CDR3 sequence reads: CASSQGVGGVSTDTQYF. In DNA form, the CDR3 reads TGTGCCAGCAGCCAAGGTGTGGGGGGAGTAAGCACAGATACGCAGTATTTT.

This clonotype was seen a handful of times. The CDR3 coding sequence is TGCGCCAGCCGGGACAGCGCTTACAATGAGCAGTTCTTC. This gives the protein CASRDSAYNEQFF. The chain combines TRBV10-2 with TRBJ2-5, with 7 bases matching TRBD1. Matching the DNA end better, TRBJ2-1 makes the J call doubtful. The CDR3 contains 13 residues. Germline loops: CDR1 WSHSY, CDR2 SAAADI.

This clonotype was counted only a few times. This chain joins TRBV5-1 and TRBJ2-1, with TRBD2 identical over 9 bases. The CDR3 covers 15 residues. CDR1 is SGHRS, CDR2 YFSETQ, per germline. J lost 2 bases, V lost 6 bases, and 6 bases had no gene match. The CDR3 sequence: CASKIAGVAYNEQFF. The CDR3 DNA reads as TGCGCCAGCAAAATAGCGGGAGTAGCCTACAATGAGCAGTTCTTC.

The V gene is TRBV5-8, the J gene TRBJ2-4; 10 positions match TRBD2. This CDR3 is 16 amino acids long. The germline V gene has CDR1 SGHTS and CDR2 YDEGEE. After removal of 2 bases from V and 2 bases from J, the junction contained 4 bases not matched to a gene. In DNA form, the CDR3 reads TGTGCCAGCAGCTTAAGCGGGGGGGTATCCAAAAACATTCAGTACTTC. Translated, it gives CASSLSGGVSKNIQYF.

V usage is TRBV30 and J usage is TRBJ1-1; 7 bases line up with TRBD1. Germline loops: CDR1 GTSNPN, CDR2 SVGIG (reference sequence). After removal of 3 bases from V and 1 base from J, the junction contained 2 bases not matched to a gene. The CDR3 is 13 residues long. The CDR3 sequence: CAWRTGSNTEAFF. As DNA, the CDR3 is TGTGCCTGGAGGACAGGGTCGAACACTGAAGCTTTCTTT.

The rearrangement joins TRBV27 to TRBJ1-2; TRBD1 aligns across 8 bases. V trimming: 3 bases; J trimming: 0 bases; junction bases outside the gene matches: 6. This CDR3 has 16 residues. CDR1 is MNHEY, CDR2 SMNVEV, per germline (reference sequence). The CDR3 DNA reads as TGTGCCAGCAGTTTGCGACAGGGGAAGACTAACTATGGCTACACCTTC. Its protein product is CASSLRQGKTNYGYTF.

Only a few counts were recorded for this clonotype. The V and J genes are TRBV29-1 and TRBJ2-5; no clear D. The last part of the DNA fits TRBJ2-7 better; the J call may be wrong. CDR3 length: 12 amino acids. Germline V lookup: CDR1 SQVTM, CDR2 ANQGSEA. CDR3 region: CSVEKGGGEQYF. CDR3 in DNA: TGCAGCGTTGAGAAGGGTGGTGGCGAGCAGTACTTC.

The rearrangement links TRBV10-3 to TRBJ2-1; 9 nucleotides match TRBD2. CDR1 and CDR2 (germline): ENHRY, SYGVKD. V shed 6 bases, J shed 5 bases, and the junction held 11 bases outside the gene matches. This CDR3 is 16 amino acids long. The CDR3 loop reads CAIRSDSGRSDNEQFF. CDR3 nucleotides: TGTGCCATCAGAAGCGACAGCGGGAGGTCCGACAATGAGCAGTTCTTC.

This chain connects TRBV14 to TRBJ2-5; D call uncertain. The CDR3 loop spans 15 amino acids. Per germline, CDR1 SGHDN and CDR2 FVKESK. With 0 bases removed from V and 5 bases from J, the gap between germline ends came to 13 bases. CDR3 DNA: TGTGCCAGCAGCCAAGATAGCAAGTTTCTGGAGACCCAGTACTTC. Its translation is CASSQDSKFLETQYF.

The chain couples TRBV12-3 or TRBV12-4 to TRBJ2-1; D is unresolved. The CDR3 is 13 residues long. V was trimmed by 1 base and J by 2 bases, leaving 3 bases between them. CDR3 amino acids: CASSLDAYNEQFF. CDR3 sequence (DNA): TGTGCCAGCAGTTTAGATGCCTACAATGAGCAGTTCTTC.

This clonotype turned up a few times. The gene calls are TRBV6-5 and TRBJ2-7; 8 positions match TRBD2. Trimming at V came to 9 bases and at J to 3 bases, leaving 10 bases not matched to a gene. In germline, CDR1 is MNHEY, CDR2 SVGAGI. The CDR3 consists of 14 residues. This CDR3 reads CASSPSGWYYEQYV. CDR3 nucleotide sequence: TGTGCCAGTAGTCCTAGCGGGTGGTACTACGAGCAGTACGTC.

This clonotype has just a few counts. CDR3 sequence: CASTPRWNTEAFF. The CDR3, as DNA: TGTGCCAGCACCCCCAGGTGGAACACTGAAGCTTTCTTT. This chain connects TRBV12-3 or TRBV12-4 to TRBJ1-1, with D unclear. This CDR3 is built from 13 residues. The germline V and J ends were trimmed by 7 bases and 1 base, with 10 bases remaining between them.

This clonotype showed up many times. The gene calls are TRBV12-3 or TRBV12-4 and TRBJ1-4; perhaps TRBD1 as D (6 bases). This CDR3 comprises 16 residues. V shed 3 bases and J shed 0 bases, with 11 bases lying between them. CDR3 nucleotides: TGTGCCAGCAGTTTTGGACAGTCAGCAACTAATGAAAAACTGTTTTTT. It translates to CASSFGQSATNEKLFF.

Here the CDR3 reads CSVESTTSGYEQYF. CDR3 coding DNA: TGCAGCGTTGAATCAACGACGTCCGGCTACGAGCAGTACTTC. This chain uses TRBV29-1 with TRBJ2-7, with unresolved D. Trimming cost V 2 bases and J 3 bases, with 14 bases left between them. Germline CDR1 reads SQVTM; CDR2 reads ANQGSEA. CDR3 length: 14 residues.

V usage is TRBV19 and J usage is TRBJ2-5, with D unclear. This CDR3 has 13 residues. Trimming took off 10 bases at V and 5 bases at J, with 17 bases between the two ends. Germline-derived CDR1 and CDR2 are LNHDA and SQIVND (reference sequence). This CDR3 reads CATTGWPLETQYF. DNA for the CDR3: TGTGCCACCACGGGTTGGCCGTTGGAGACCCAGTACTTC.

The V gene is TRBV10-1, the J gene TRBJ2-1; no definite D call. The germline V gene has CDR1 WNHNN and CDR2 SYGVQD (reference sequence). CDR3 length: 13 residues. V lost 6 bases, J lost 2 bases, and 8 bases lay in between. In nucleotides, the CDR3 is TGCGCCAGCAGCGACAAGCCCTACAATGAGCAGTTCTTC. It yields the protein CASSDKPYNEQFF.

This clonotype was seen a handful of times. The V gene is TRBV7-6, the J gene TRBJ2-1; D is possibly TRBD2 (5 bases). V was trimmed by 0 bases and J by 11 bases, leaving 20 bases between them. This CDR3 spans 16 amino acids. Germline CDR1 and CDR2: SGHVS and FNYEAQ. The CDR3 nucleotides are TGTGCCAGCAGCTTAGCAAAACGGGGTCTCTTAAACAAGCAGTTCTTC. Translation gives CASSLAKRGLLNKQFF.

This clonotype was picked up a small number of times. The chain carries TRBV20-1 and TRBJ2-5; 8 nucleotides agree with TRBD2. The assigned J gene may be wrong: the sequence end matches TRBJ2-1 better. The CDR3 has 16 residues. The germline V gene has CDR1 DFQATT and CDR2 SNEGSKA (reference sequence). The CDR3: CSANHGPRRGDNEQFF. CDR3 DNA: TGCAGCGCGAACCACGGCCCCCGGCGGGGGGACAATGAGCAGTTCTTC.

This clonotype was counted a few times. The V gene is TRBV20-1, the J gene TRBJ2-5; TRBD1 is a possible D gene (6 bases). V lost 2 bases to trimming and J lost 3 bases, with 10 bases between them. Looked up from germline, CDR1 is DFQATT and CDR2 is SNEGSKA (reference sequence). The CDR3 is 13 residues long. CDR3 residues: CSARWQGKETQYF. CDR3 DNA sequence: TGCAGTGCTAGATGGCAGGGGAAAGAGACCCAGTACTTC.

The chain employs TRBV12-3 or TRBV12-4 and TRBJ2-3; D may be TRBD2 (6 bases). The length of the CDR3 is 15 residues. V lost 6 bases and J lost 2, with 15 bases in between. The CDR3 bases are TGTGCCAGCAGCCGGGACTTACCGTCCACAGATACGCAGTATTTT. It translates to CASSRDLPSTDTQYF.

The chain combines TRBV25-1 with TRBJ2-1, with 11 bases fitting TRBD2. The CDR3 has 17 amino acids. Germline CDR1 is MGHDK and CDR2 is SYGVNS. After removal of 3 bases from V and 4 bases from J, the junction contained 8 bases not matched to a gene. The CDR3 DNA follows: TGTGCCAGCAGTGACATTCTTCTAGCGGGGGGATACAATGAGCAGTTCTTC. Protein sequence: CASSDILLAGGYNEQFF.

The V gene is TRBV5-1, the J gene TRBJ1-1; no clear D. Germline V gene sequence: CDR1 SGHRS, CDR2 YFSETQ. The CDR3 extends over 13 amino acids. V lost 0 bases to trimming and J lost 4 bases, with 7 bases between them. CDR3 sequence: CASSLESFTEAFF. The CDR3 DNA is TGCGCCAGCAGCTTGGAGAGTTTCACTGAAGCTTTCTTT.

The genes are TRBV7-9 and TRBJ2-5, with 7 bases lining up with TRBD2. The better agreement between TRBJ2-1 and the DNA end casts doubt on the J call. Germline assignment: CDR1 SEHNR and CDR2 FQNEAQ (reference sequence). CDR3 length: 15 amino acids. CDR3 in amino acids: CASSLSGVKDNEQFF. The CDR3 DNA is TGTGCCAGCAGCTTAAGCGGGGTGAAGGACAATGAGCAGTTCTTC.

The chain employs TRBV27 and TRBJ2-5; the match to TRBD1 covers 11 bases. The trim removed 4 bases at V and 5 bases at J, leaving 6 bases unmatched. This CDR3 is built from 15 residues. Per germline, CDR1 MNHEY and CDR2 SMNVEV (reference sequence). This CDR3 reads CASSWTGGWRETQYF. The CDR3 bases are TGTGCCAGCAGTTGGACAGGGGGCTGGAGGGAGACCCAGTACTTC.

CDR3 in DNA: TGTGCCACCAGTGATTCAGGGGTGGGAGAGACCCAGTACTTC. Protein product: CATSDSGVGETQYF. J is TRBJ2-5 and V is TRBV24-1, with a tentative D call TRBD1 (6 bases). CDR1 and CDR2 (germline): KGHDR, SFDVKD. The CDR3 has 14 residues. Trimming stripped 2 bases from V and 4 bases from J, with 10 bases between.

The chain is built from TRBV20-1 and TRBJ2-1; TRBD2 is a possible D gene (5 bases). Trimming removed 3 bases at V and 3 bases at J, with 18 bases between. CDR1 DFQATT and CDR2 SNEGSKA come from the germline V gene (reference sequence). The CDR3 spans 16 residues. CDR3 in amino acids: CSARDDDWRVYNEQFF. The CDR3 nucleotides are TGCAGTGCTAGGGATGATGACTGGCGGGTCTACAATGAGCAGTTCTTC.

This clonotype has ten or more counts. The V and J genes are TRBV6-6 and TRBJ1-5; perhaps TRBD1 as D (6 bases). Germline V lookup: CDR1 MNHNY, CDR2 SVGAGI (reference sequence). The CDR3 covers 13 residues. V gave up 6 bases and J gave up 6 bases, with 12 bases separating them. The CDR3 DNA follows: TGTGCCAGCAGCTTAGGGGGGCTTCAGCCCCAGCATTTT. Its translation: CASSLGGLQPQHF.

This clonotype appeared a single time. The chain carries TRBV10-3 and TRBJ2-1, with 7 nucleotides matching TRBD1. The J call is doubtful: the DNA matches TRBJ2-5 better. CDR3 length: 13 residues. Germline loops: CDR1 ENHRY, CDR2 SYGVKD. CDR3 bases: TGTGCCATGGGGACGGGACAGCAAGAGACCCAGTACTTC. Translation gives CAMGTGQQETQYF.

This clonotype was seen a handful of times. The chain combines TRBV12-3 or TRBV12-4 with TRBJ2-5; a weak D match, TRBD1 (6 bases). The V end lost 3 bases, the J end lost 2 bases, and 13 bases lay between the germline ends. CDR3 length equals 15 residues. The CDR3 DNA sequence: TGTGCCAGCAGTTTTTCCCTCGGACAGCAAGAGACCCAGTACTTC. Protein sequence: CASSFSLGQQETQYF.

In this sample, this clonotype turned up a few times. The chain links TRBV12-3 or TRBV12-4 to TRBJ2-7; D not certain. The CDR3 length is 13 residues. Trimming cost V 3 bases and J 4 bases, with 10 bases left between them. The CDR3: CASSLTRGYEQYV. The CDR3 DNA is TGTGCCAGCAGTTTGACTCGCGGATACGAGCAGTACGTC.